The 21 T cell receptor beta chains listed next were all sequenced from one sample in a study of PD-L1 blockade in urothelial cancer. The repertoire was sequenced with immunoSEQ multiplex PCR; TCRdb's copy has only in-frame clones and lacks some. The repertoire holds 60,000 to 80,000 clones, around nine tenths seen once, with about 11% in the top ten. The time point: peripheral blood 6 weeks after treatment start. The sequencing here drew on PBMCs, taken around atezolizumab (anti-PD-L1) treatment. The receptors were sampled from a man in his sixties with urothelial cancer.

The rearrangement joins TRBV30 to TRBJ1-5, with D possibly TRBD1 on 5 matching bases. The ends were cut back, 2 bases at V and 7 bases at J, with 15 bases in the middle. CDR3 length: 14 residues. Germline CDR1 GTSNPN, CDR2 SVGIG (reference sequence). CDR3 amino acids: CAWSRGTEFQPQHF. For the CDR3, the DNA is TGTGCCTGGAGTAGAGGGACTGAGTTCCAGCCCCAGCATTTT.

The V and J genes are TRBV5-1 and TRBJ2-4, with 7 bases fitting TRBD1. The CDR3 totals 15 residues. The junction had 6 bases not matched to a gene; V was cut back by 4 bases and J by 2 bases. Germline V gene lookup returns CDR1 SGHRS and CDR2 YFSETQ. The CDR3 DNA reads TGCGCCAGCAGCCAATCGACAGGGACCAAAAACATTCAGTACTTC. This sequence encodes CASSQSTGTKNIQYF.

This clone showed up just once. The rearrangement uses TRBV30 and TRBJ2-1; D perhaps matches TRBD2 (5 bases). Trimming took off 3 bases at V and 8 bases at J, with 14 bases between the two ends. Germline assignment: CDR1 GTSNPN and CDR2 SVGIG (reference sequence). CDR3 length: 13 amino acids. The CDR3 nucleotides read TGTGCCTGGAGGATGCGGGTTGGCGATGAGCAGTTCTTC. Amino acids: CAWRMRVGDEQFF.

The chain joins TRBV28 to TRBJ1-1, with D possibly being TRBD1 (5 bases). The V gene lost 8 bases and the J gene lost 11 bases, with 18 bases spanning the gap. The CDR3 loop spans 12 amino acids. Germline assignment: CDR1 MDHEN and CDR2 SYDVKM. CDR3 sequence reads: CASGQGLVWAFF. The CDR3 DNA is TGTGCCAGCGGGCAGGGTCTGGTCTGGGCTTTCTTT.

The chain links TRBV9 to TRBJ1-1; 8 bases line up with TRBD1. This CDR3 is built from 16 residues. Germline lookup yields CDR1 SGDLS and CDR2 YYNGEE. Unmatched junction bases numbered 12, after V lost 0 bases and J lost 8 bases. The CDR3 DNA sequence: TGTGCCAGCAGCGTAGCTTGGACAGGGCTAAACTCGGAAGCTTTCTTT. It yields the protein CASSVAWTGLNSEAFF.

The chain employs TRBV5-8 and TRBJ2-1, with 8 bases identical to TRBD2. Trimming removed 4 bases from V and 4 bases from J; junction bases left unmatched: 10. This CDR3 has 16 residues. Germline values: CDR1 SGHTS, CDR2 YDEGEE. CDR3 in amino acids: CASSRVMGGRYNEQFF. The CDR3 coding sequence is TGTGCCAGCAGCCGCGTGATGGGCGGGAGGTACAATGAGCAGTTCTTC.

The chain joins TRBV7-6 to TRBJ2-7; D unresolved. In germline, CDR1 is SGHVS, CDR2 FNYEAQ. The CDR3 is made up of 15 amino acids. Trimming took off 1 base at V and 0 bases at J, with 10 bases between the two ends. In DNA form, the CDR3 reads TGTGCCAGCAGCTTAGGTGGGCAAAACTCCTACGAGCAGTACTTC. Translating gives CASSLGGQNSYEQYF.

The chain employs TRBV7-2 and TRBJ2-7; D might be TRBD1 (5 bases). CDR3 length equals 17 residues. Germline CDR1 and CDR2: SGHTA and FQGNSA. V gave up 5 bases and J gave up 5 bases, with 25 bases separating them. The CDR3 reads CASSPNLEQGYLDEQYF. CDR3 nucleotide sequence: TGTGCCAGCAGCCCTAACCTGGAGCAGGGATATCTGGACGAGCAGTACTTC.

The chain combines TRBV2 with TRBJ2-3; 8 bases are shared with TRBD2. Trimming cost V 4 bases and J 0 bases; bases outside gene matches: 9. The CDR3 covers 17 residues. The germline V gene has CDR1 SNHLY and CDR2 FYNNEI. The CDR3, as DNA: TGTGCCAGCAGTGTCTTCCTAGCGGGCGCTAGCACAGATACGCAGTATTTT. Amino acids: CASSVFLAGASTDTQYF.

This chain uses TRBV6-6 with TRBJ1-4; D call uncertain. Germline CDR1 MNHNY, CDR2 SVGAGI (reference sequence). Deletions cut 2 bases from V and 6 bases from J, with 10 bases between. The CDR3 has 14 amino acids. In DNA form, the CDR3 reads TGTGCCAGCAGTTACGGAGCCACGGATGAAAAACTGTTTTTT. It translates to CASSYGATDEKLFF.

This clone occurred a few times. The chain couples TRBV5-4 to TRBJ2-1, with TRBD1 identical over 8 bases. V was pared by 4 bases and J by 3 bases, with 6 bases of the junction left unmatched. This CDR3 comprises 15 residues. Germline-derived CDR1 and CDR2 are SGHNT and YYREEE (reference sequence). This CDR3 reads CASSIGTGGYNEQFF. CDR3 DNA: TGTGCCAGCAGCATAGGGACAGGTGGCTACAATGAGCAGTTCTTC.

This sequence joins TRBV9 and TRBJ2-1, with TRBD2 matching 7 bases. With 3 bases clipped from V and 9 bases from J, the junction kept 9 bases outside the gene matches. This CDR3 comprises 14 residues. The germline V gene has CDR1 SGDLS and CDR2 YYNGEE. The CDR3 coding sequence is TGTGCCAGCAGCGCACTGACGGGAGGCGGTGAGCAGTTCTTC. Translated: CASSALTGGGEQFF.

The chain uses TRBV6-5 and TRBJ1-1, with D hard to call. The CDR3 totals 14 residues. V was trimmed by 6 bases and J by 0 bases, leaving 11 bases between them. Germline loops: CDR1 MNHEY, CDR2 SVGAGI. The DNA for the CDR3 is TGTGCCAGCAGCAACGGAGACCTGAACACTGAAGCTTTCTTT. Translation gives CASSNGDLNTEAFF.

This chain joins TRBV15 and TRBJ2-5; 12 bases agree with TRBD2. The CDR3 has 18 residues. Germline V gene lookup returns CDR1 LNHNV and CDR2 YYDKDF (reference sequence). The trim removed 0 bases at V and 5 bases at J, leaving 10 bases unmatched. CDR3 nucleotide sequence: TGTGCCACCAGCAGAGATGTCCCTAGCGGGAGGGGAAGGGAGACCCAGTACTTC. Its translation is CATSRDVPSGRGRETQYF.

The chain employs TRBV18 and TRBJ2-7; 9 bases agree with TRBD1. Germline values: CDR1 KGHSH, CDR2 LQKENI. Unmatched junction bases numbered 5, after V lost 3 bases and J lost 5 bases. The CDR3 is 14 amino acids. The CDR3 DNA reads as TGTGCCAGCTCACCGACAGGGGGGCTCCACGAGCAGTACTTC. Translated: CASSPTGGLHEQYF.

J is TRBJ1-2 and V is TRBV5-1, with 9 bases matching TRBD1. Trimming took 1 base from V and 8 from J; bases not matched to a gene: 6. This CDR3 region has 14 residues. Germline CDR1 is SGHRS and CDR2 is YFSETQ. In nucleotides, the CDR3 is TGCGCCAGCAGCTTGATGGGACAGGGACCCGGCTACACCTTC. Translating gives CASSLMGQGPGYTF.

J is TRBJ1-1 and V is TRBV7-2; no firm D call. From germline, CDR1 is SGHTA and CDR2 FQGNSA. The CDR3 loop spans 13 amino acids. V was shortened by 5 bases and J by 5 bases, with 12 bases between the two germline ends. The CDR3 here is CASSPRGKTEAFF. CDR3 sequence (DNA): TGTGCCAGCAGCCCCAGAGGGAAGACTGAAGCTTTCTTT.

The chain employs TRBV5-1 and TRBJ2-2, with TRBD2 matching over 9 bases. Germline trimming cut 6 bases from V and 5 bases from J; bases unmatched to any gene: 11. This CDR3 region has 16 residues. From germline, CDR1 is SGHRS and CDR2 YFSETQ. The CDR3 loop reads CASTERGAPRTGELFF. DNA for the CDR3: TGCGCCAGCACCGAGCGGGGGGCGCCGAGGACCGGGGAGCTGTTTTTT.

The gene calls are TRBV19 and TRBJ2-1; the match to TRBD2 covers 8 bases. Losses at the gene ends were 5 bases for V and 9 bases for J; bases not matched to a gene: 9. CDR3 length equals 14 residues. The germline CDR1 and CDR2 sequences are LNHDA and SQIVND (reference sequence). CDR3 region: CASSVQTSAVEQFF. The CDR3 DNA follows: TGTGCCAGTAGTGTCCAGACTAGCGCCGTTGAGCAGTTCTTC. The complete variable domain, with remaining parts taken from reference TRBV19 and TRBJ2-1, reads DGGITQSPKYLFRKEGQNVTLSCEQNLNHDAMYWYRQDPGQGLRLIYYSQIVNDFQKGDIAEGYSVSREKKESFPLTVTSAQKNPTAFYLCASSVQTSAVEQFFGPGTRLTVL.

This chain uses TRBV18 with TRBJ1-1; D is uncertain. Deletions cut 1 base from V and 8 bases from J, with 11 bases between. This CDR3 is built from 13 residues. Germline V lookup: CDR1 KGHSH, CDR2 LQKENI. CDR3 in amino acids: CASSPRVEQEAFF. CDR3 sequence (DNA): TGTGCCAGCTCACCACGAGTGGAGCAGGAAGCTTTCTTT.

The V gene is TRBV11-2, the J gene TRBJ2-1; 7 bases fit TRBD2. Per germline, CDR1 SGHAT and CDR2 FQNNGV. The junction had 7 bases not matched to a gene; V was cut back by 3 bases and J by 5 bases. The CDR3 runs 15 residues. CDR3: CASSLWRETNNEQFF. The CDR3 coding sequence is TGTGCCAGCAGCTTGTGGCGGGAGACCAACAATGAGCAGTTCTTC.